A single sample is the source of the 31 T cell receptor beta chains below, sequenced in a study of patients and donors after allogeneic stem cell transplantation. TCRdb independently ran MiXCR on the RT-PCR reads; one entry per CDR3 protein. The sample includes some 880,000 distinct CDR3 sequences, roughly 18% of them seen just once. The sample was blood, either unsorted or a sorted T cell fraction (not recorded which). Every receptor here comes from a human donor who was either an allogeneic HSCT recipient or a stem cell or donor lymphocyte infusion donor (not recorded which). It is not recorded whose cells these are; they may come from a transplant donor.

This chain joins TRBV20-1 and TRBJ2-1; 7 bases are a match to TRBD2. The CDR3 is 15 residues long. Germline CDR1 DFQATT, CDR2 SNEGSKA (reference sequence). Trimming at V came to 0 bases and at J to 3 bases, leaving 5 bases not matched to a gene. DNA for the CDR3: TGCAGTGCTAGAGACCTAGCGGATAACTACAATGAGCAGTTCTTC. It is translated as CSARDLADNYNEQFF.

This clonotype was observed a few times. This chain links TRBV6-5 with TRBJ1-2; D might be TRBD1 (6 bases). The germline V gene encodes CDR1 MNHEY and CDR2 SVGAGI. The CDR3 has 15 residues. Trimming pared 0 bases from V and 2 bases from J, leaving 10 bases between. The CDR3: CASSYSRGANYGYTF. Here the CDR3 DNA reads TGTGCCAGCAGTTACTCGAGGGGGGCCAACTATGGCTACACCTTC.

The chain employs TRBV5-1 and TRBJ2-1, with D perhaps assigned TRBD1 or TRBD2 (5 bases each). Trimming removed 0 bases at V and 9 bases at J, with 16 bases between. The germline CDR1 and CDR2 sequences are SGHRS and YFSETQ. The CDR3 consists of 15 residues. CDR3 nucleotides: TGCGCCAGCAGCTTGGCCCTCGGGGCCGGGGCTGAGCAGTTCTTC. As protein: CASSLALGAGAEQFF. Full variable domain (outside the CDR3, taken from reference TRBV5-1 and TRBJ2-1): KAGVTQTPRYLIKTRGQQVTLSCSPISGHRSVSWYQQTPGQGLQFLFEYFSETQRNKGNFPGRFSGRQFSNSRSEMNVSTLELGDSALYLCASSLALGAGAEQFFGPGTRLTVL.

The chain carries TRBV3-1 and TRBJ1-2, with TRBD1 matching over 7 bases. The germline V gene has CDR1 LGHDT and CDR2 YNNKEL (reference sequence). The CDR3 covers 17 residues. V lost 4 bases to trimming and J lost 1 base; unmatched junction nucleotides: 12. The chain's CDR3 is CASSPLMDRNYNYGYTF. The CDR3, as DNA: TGTGCCAGCAGCCCATTAATGGACAGGAATTATAACTATGGCTACACCTTC.

Only a few counts were recorded for this clonotype. This chain joins TRBV12-3 or TRBV12-4 and TRBJ2-4; unclear D gene. The V and J ends lost 4 bases and 1 base respectively, with 5 bases between them. The length of the CDR3 is 13 residues. The CDR3 sequence: CASSSSAKNIQYF. The CDR3, as DNA: TGTGCCAGCAGTTCCTCGGCCAAAAACATTCAGTACTTC.

This sequence joins TRBV7-2 and TRBJ2-5; 10 bases agree with TRBD2. The CDR3 has 15 amino acids. Trimming at V came to 5 bases and at J to 4 bases, leaving 7 bases not matched to a gene. CDR1 is SGHTA, CDR2 FQGNSA, per germline. The CDR3: CASSLSGRGAETQYF. For the CDR3, the DNA is TGTGCCAGCAGCCTGAGCGGGAGGGGGGCAGAGACCCAGTACTTC. Full variable domain (remainder filled in from reference TRBV7-2 and TRBJ2-5): GAGVSQSPSNKVTEKGKDVELRCDPISGHTALYWYRQSLGQGLEFLIYFQGNSAPDKSGLPSDRFSAERTGGSVSTLTIQRTQQEDSAVYLCASSLSGRGAETQYFGPGTRLLVL.

A few counts support this clonotype. The rearrangement joins TRBV6-5 to TRBJ2-3; D is tentatively TRBD1 or TRBD2 (7 bases each). The CDR3 is 15 residues long. The germline CDR1 and CDR2 sequences are MNHEY and SVGAGI. V lost 0 bases, J lost 5 bases, and 12 bases lay in between. CDR3 residues: CASSYSQGGVDTQYF. For the CDR3, the DNA is TGTGCCAGCAGTTACTCGCAGGGGGGGGTAGATACGCAGTATTTT.

This clonotype showed up just a few times. The V and J genes are TRBV2 and TRBJ1-1, with TRBD1 matching 9 bases. From germline, CDR1 is SNHLY and CDR2 FYNNEI. J lost 6 bases, V lost 9 bases, and 5 bases had no gene match. The CDR3 spans 12 residues. CDR3 loop: CASGQGRAEAFF. The CDR3 nucleotides are TGTGCCAGTGGACAGGGGAGGGCTGAAGCTTTCTTT.

The genes are TRBV11-3 and TRBJ2-1, with D possibly matching TRBD1 (5 bases). With 4 bases removed from V and 6 bases from J, the gap between germline ends came to 13 bases. CDR3 length equals 14 residues. CDR1 and CDR2 from the germline V gene are SGHNT and YENEEA. CDR3 DNA: TGTGCCAGCAGCTCTCAGGGATTCGCCAATGAGCAGTTCTTC. Its translation: CASSSQGFANEQFF.

The V call is TRBV6-1, the J call TRBJ1-1, with TRBD1 matching 8 bases. The CDR3 has 14 residues. Per the germline V gene, CDR1 is MNHNS and CDR2 is SASEGT. Trimming at V came to 4 bases and at J to 5 bases, leaving 6 bases not matched to a gene. The DNA of the CDR3 is TGTGCCAGCAGTGCGGACAGGGCGCGGACTGAAGCTTTCTTT. This translates into CASSADRARTEAFF.

The V and J genes are TRBV19 and TRBJ1-1, with D hard to call. The CDR3 runs 13 residues. Trimming removed 3 bases at V and 4 bases at J, with 9 bases between. Germline V gene lookup returns CDR1 LNHDA and CDR2 SQIVND (reference sequence). CDR3 residues: CASSIRWGTEAFF. CDR3 nucleotides: TGTGCCAGTAGTATTAGATGGGGCACTGAAGCTTTCTTT.

The CDR3 protein is CASSPTTAGEKLFF. The CDR3 nucleotides are TGTGCCAGCTCACCGACAACGGCGGGTGAAAAACTGTTTTTT. The chain carries TRBV18 and TRBJ1-4; D uncertain. V was cut by 3 bases and J by 7 bases, with 12 bases left in between. Germline V gene data show CDR1 as KGHSH and CDR2 as LQKENI. The CDR3 totals 14 residues. The variable domain in full, completed from reference TRBV18 and TRBJ1-4, reads NAGVMQNPRHLVRRRGQEARLRCSPMKGHSHVYWYRQLPEEGLKFMVYLQKENIIDESGMPKERFSAEFPKEGPSILRIQQVVRGDSAAYFCASSPTTAGEKLFFGSGTQLSVL.

This clonotype turned up a few times. This chain connects TRBV4-2 to TRBJ2-5; no clear D. The germline V gene encodes CDR1 LGHNA and CDR2 YNFKEQ. This CDR3 has 17 residues. Trimming stripped 5 bases from V and 2 bases from J, with 21 bases between. The CDR3, as DNA: TGTGCCAGCAGCAACACACTGCCAGGCCGGCGGCAAGAGACCCAGTACTTC. Encoded protein: CASSNTLPGRRQETQYF.

This clonotype was seen a handful of times. The J gene is TRBJ2-7, the V gene TRBV5-1; 8 bases map to TRBD1. This CDR3 is built from 13 residues. V shed 8 bases and J 5 bases; nucleotides not matched to a gene: 9. Germline-derived CDR1 and CDR2 are SGHRS and YFSETQ. The CDR3 nucleotides are TGCGCCAGTACGGGACAGGCCCGCGACGAGCAGTACTTC. Its protein product is CASTGQARDEQYF.

The J gene is TRBJ1-2, the V gene TRBV12-3 or TRBV12-4; D is ambiguous. The CDR3 length is 14 residues. Between the trimmed V and J ends, which lost 6 bases and 6 bases, there was a span of 17 bases. The CDR3 DNA sequence: TGTGCCAGCAGGACCCGAGAGGAAGGGAATGGCTACACCTTC. Translation: CASRTREEGNGYTF.

The genes are TRBV10-3 and TRBJ2-7, with 10 bases that match TRBD1. This CDR3 has 14 amino acids. The germline gives CDR1 ENHRY, CDR2 SYGVKD. Losses at the gene ends were 4 bases for V and 3 bases for J; bases not matched to a gene: 3. The CDR3 spells CAISVGQGNYEQYF. CDR3 DNA: TGTGCCATCAGTGTGGGACAGGGGAACTACGAGCAGTACTTC.

This clonotype was detected ten times or more. The chain joins TRBV7-9 to TRBJ2-1; 7 bases are a match to TRBD1. Trimming at V came to 5 bases and at J to 3 bases, leaving 10 bases not matched to a gene. Looked up from germline, CDR1 is SEHNR and CDR2 is FQNEAQ (reference sequence). This CDR3 has 16 residues. The CDR3 reads CASSHPTGESYNEQFF. The CDR3 DNA reads as TGTGCCAGCAGCCACCCCACAGGGGAGAGCTACAATGAGCAGTTCTTC.

In its sample, this clonotype was seen a few times. The chain recombines TRBV27 with TRBJ1-1; maybe TRBD1 (5 bases). The CDR3 consists of 12 residues. Trimming shortened V by 3 bases and J by 9 bases, and 11 bases separated the two germline ends. Germline V gene lookup returns CDR1 MNHEY and CDR2 SMNVEV (reference sequence). This chain's CDR3 is CASSLSAGKAFF. The CDR3 DNA is TGTGCCAGCAGTTTGTCCGCAGGGAAAGCTTTCTTT.

This clonotype was observed a few times. V usage is TRBV6-2 or TRBV6-3 and J usage is TRBJ1-1; D is ambiguous. Germline CDR1 reads MNHEY; CDR2 reads SVGEGT. Deletions cut 0 bases from V and 2 bases from J, with 16 bases between. There are 17 residues in the CDR3. In DNA, the CDR3 is TGTGCCAGCAGTTACTCGTGGAATGGGGTAGGAAACACTGAAGCTTTCTTT. Encoded protein: CASSYSWNGVGNTEAFF.

Ten or more counts support this clonotype. V and J are TRBV12-3 or TRBV12-4 and TRBJ2-3, with D possibly TRBD2 on 5 matching bases. V shed 6 bases and J shed 5 bases, with 15 bases lying between them. The CDR3 contains 14 residues. CDR3 in amino acids: CASSFTRSRDTQYF. In nucleotides, the CDR3 is TGTGCCAGCAGCTTCACTAGAAGTAGAGATACGCAGTATTTT.

This clonotype showed up just a few times. The chain uses TRBV5-4 and TRBJ2-3; 7 nucleotides agree with TRBD1. This CDR3 spans 14 amino acids. The germline CDR1 and CDR2 sequences are SGHNT and YYREEE (reference sequence). J lost 6 bases, V lost 3 bases, and 7 bases had no gene match. CDR3 in DNA: TGTGCCAGCAGCTCGGGACAGATCAGGGATACGCAGTATTTT. This encodes CASSSGQIRDTQYF. The complete variable domain, with remaining parts taken from reference TRBV5-4 and TRBJ2-3, reads ETGVTQSPTHLIKTRGQQVTLRCSSQSGHNTVSWYQQALGQGPQFIFQYYREEENGRGNFPPRFSGLQFPNYSSELNVNALELDDSALYLCASSSGQIRDTQYFGPGTRLTVL.

The chain combines TRBV5-1 with TRBJ2-2, with D possibly TRBD1 on 6 matching bases. Germline V gene data show CDR1 as SGHRS and CDR2 as YFSETQ. The CDR3 spans 14 residues. The V end was cut by 4 bases, the J end by 5 bases, with 12 bases between. The CDR3 bases are TGCGCCAGCAGCCTTCAAGGACAGACCGGGGAGCTGTTTTTT. Protein: CASSLQGQTGELFF.

Turning to this clonotype: At one end, the junction sequence differs from germline, possibly due to a read error. This rearrangement joins TRBV4-3 to TRBJ2-1; no clear D. Germline CDR1 and CDR2: LGHNA and YSLEER. There are 14 residues in the CDR3. The CDR3 spells CASSQDARVNEQLF. CDR3 nucleotides: TGCGCCAGCAGCCAAGACGCTCGGGTTAATGAGCAGTTGTTC.

The gene calls are TRBV30 and TRBJ2-1; D unclear. V was cut by 4 bases and J by 4 bases, with 11 bases left in between. CDR1 is GTSNPN, CDR2 SVGIG, per germline (reference sequence). This CDR3 has 13 residues. This CDR3 reads CAWTPSPYNEQFF. CDR3 in DNA: TGTGCCTGGACCCCATCCCCTTACAATGAGCAGTTCTTC.

The CDR3 DNA reads TGCAGTGCTAGACGTCTGGTTACAGGGCCCGGGAATGAAAAACTGTTTTTT. This translates into CSARRLVTGPGNEKLFF. V is TRBV20-1 and J is TRBJ1-4; D possibly corresponds to TRBD1 (6 bases). Germline V gene data show CDR1 as DFQATT and CDR2 as SNEGSKA (reference sequence). Trimming removed 2 bases at V and 5 bases at J, with 21 bases between. The CDR3 extends over 17 amino acids.

The table lists this clonotype with many counts. The V call is TRBV12-3 or TRBV12-4, the J call TRBJ1-1; tentative D call: TRBD1 (5 bases). The V end lost 7 bases, the J end lost 2 bases, and 14 bases lay between the germline ends. The CDR3 spans 14 residues. CDR3 DNA sequence: TGTGCCAGCACCGTCGGCGGGGCTAACACTGAAGCTTTCTTT. It specifies CASTVGGANTEAFF.

This clonotype was seen a few times. The chain carries TRBV7-8 and TRBJ1-3; 8 positions agree with TRBD1. V gave up 3 bases and J gave up 8 bases; unmatched junction bases: 6. The CDR3 has 14 residues. CDR1 is SGHVS, CDR2 FQNEAQ, per germline. The CDR3 sequence is CASSFRGRTDTIYF. In DNA form, the CDR3 reads TGTGCCAGCAGCTTCAGGGGGCGGACGGACACCATATATTTT.

V gene TRBV27 combines with J gene TRBJ2-1, with 10 bases lining up with TRBD1. This CDR3 is 13 amino acids long. Germline V gene lookup returns CDR1 MNHEY and CDR2 SMNVEV (reference sequence). The junction had 11 bases not matched to a gene; V was cut back by 6 bases and J by 15 bases. CDR3 DNA: TGTGCCAGCAGCGTCCAGTTGGGACAGGGGCTGTTCTTC. This sequence encodes CASSVQLGQGLFF.

The chain is built from TRBV20-1 and TRBJ2-1; 7 positions agree with TRBD2. V gave up 6 bases and J gave up 4 bases; unmatched junction bases: 24. The germline V gene has CDR1 DFQATT and CDR2 SNEGSKA (reference sequence). The CDR3 is made up of 19 amino acids. The CDR3 here is CSALGLAARSPARYNEQFF. DNA for the CDR3: TGCAGTGCCCTGGGGCTAGCGGCCCGATCCCCCGCCAGATACAATGAGCAGTTCTTC.

The chain carries TRBV7-2 and TRBJ2-1, with a tentative D call TRBD2 (5 bases). In germline, CDR1 is SGHTA, CDR2 FQGNSA. The CDR3 has 12 residues. V lost 7 bases to trimming and J lost 7 bases, with 11 bases between them. CDR3 in DNA: TGTGCCAGCAAACTAGATGAGAATGAGCAGTTCTTC. This translates into CASKLDENEQFF.

This clonotype was seen a handful of times. The rearrangement joins TRBV12-3 or TRBV12-4 to TRBJ1-1; D remains unclear. The length of the CDR3 is 14 residues. Trimming removed 6 bases from V and 6 bases from J, with 17 bases in between. CDR3 amino acids: CASSSIGDAAEAFF. In nucleotides, the CDR3 is TGTGCCAGCAGCTCAATTGGGGATGCCGCTGAAGCTTTCTTT.